This T cell receptor beta chain was documented in a study of response to subunit inactivated influenza vaccine. The CDR3 loop spans 18 amino acids. V dropped 0 bases and J dropped 5; count of bases not matched to a gene: 15. Per germline, CDR1 LNHNV and CDR2 YYDKDF (reference sequence). This clonotype was observed at least ten times. TCRdb fed the RT-PCR reads into MiXCR, producing one record per CDR3 protein. The repertoire includes 600,000 to 850,000 distinct CDR3 sequences, less than 15% of them detected once, and 6% to 9.5% sits in the top ten. The sample in question was PBMCs from blood, obtained 14 to 15 days before vaccination. V usage is TRBV15 and J usage is TRBJ2-5, with 7 bases fitting TRBD2. This receptor was taken from a man in his forties or fifties who received an inactivated influenza vaccine. The CDR3 sequence is CATSRDGALADWSETQYF. CDR3 in DNA: TGTGCCACCAGCAGAGATGGGGCTCTAGCGGACTGGAGTGAGACCCAGTACTTC.